The rows below give T cell receptor beta chains drawn from one sample of a study of spatial heterogeneity in lung cancer. TCRdb re-analysed the 5' RACE reads in MiXCR, keeping a single row per CDR3 protein. The sample yields over 2,500 distinct CDR3 sequences, roughly 9.8% seen once. This material consisted of normal lung tissue next to the tumor, taken at surgery. Receptors were obtained from a male donor with early-stage non-small cell lung cancer. CDR3s include the opening cysteine and the closing phenylalanine or tryptophan. The order of the fields is J gene, D gene, V gene, clone size, CDR3 protein, CDR3 DNA. A D gene is named only where the DNA matches it firmly. Size is stated for part of the rows, as once, few or many counts, or as a class when the clone is expanded.

J: TRBJ1-2
D: TRBD1
V: TRBV27
size: medium-sized
CDR3: CASSSQLQDRGDGYTF
DNA: TGTGCCAGCAGTTCCCAACTACAGGACAGGGGCGATGGCTACACCTTC

J: TRBJ1-1
D: .
V: TRBV5-1
size: medium-sized
CDR3: CASSPVGGRTEAFF
DNA: TGCGCCAGCAGCCCGGTCGGGGGTCGGACTGAAGCTTTCTTT

J: TRBJ2-1
D: TRBD2
V: TRBV20-1
size: many
CDR3: CSARFSGSNEQFF
DNA: TGCAGTGCTAGATTTAGCGGGAGCAATGAGCAGTTCTTC

J: TRBJ2-1
D: TRBD2
V: TRBV7-8
size: few
CDR3: CASSPGGYNEQFF
DNA: TGTGCCAGCAGTCCGGGGGGGTACAATGAGCAGTTCTTC

J: TRBJ2-1
D: TRBD1
V: TRBV6-2/TRBV6-3
size: few
CDR3: CAIEGPGTGVLGEQFF
DNA: TGTGCCATCGAAGGGCCCGGGACAGGGGTATTGGGTGAGCAGTTCTTC

J: TRBJ1-3
D: .
V: TRBV12-3/TRBV12-4
size: many
CDR3: CASSIGEGYSGNTIYF
DNA: TGTGCCAGCAGCATAGGGGAGGGCTACTCTGGAAACACCATATATTTT

J: TRBJ2-3
D: TRBD1
V: TRBV20-1
size: many
CDR3: CSARDPGQGSDTQYF
DNA: TGCAGTGCTAGAGACCCGGGACAGGGGTCAGATACGCAGTATTTT

J: TRBJ2-7
D: .
V: TRBV2
size: many
CDR3: CASSSLNEQYF
DNA: TGTGCCAGCTCCTCCTTGAACGAGCAGTACTTC

J: TRBJ2-7
D: TRBD2
V: TRBV28
size: .
CDR3: CASSLQRELYEQYF
DNA: TGTGCCAGCAGCCTCCAGCGGGAGCTCTACGAGCAGTACTTC

J: TRBJ2-1
D: .
V: TRBV28
size: many
CDR3: CASSVPGPKQFF
DNA: TGTGCCAGCAGTGTTCCGGGACCCAAGCAGTTCTTC

J: TRBJ2-1
D: TRBD1
V: TRBV30
size: medium-sized
CDR3: CAWSVMTGGYNEQFF
DNA: TGTGCCTGGAGTGTCATGACAGGGGGCTACAATGAGCAGTTCTTC

J: TRBJ2-3
D: .
V: TRBV20-1
size: medium-sized
CDR3: CSAVSGPSTDTQYF
DNA: TGCAGTGCGGTCAGCGGGCCTAGCACAGATACGCAGTATTTT

J: TRBJ2-7
D: .
V: TRBV24-1
size: .
CDR3: CATSDSYEQYF
DNA: TGTGCCACCAGTGATTCCTACGAGCAGTACTTC

J: TRBJ1-1
D: .
V: TRBV28
size: medium-sized
CDR3: CASSGPDGTEAFF
DNA: TGTGCCAGCAGTGGCCCGGATGGCACTGAAGCTTTCTTT

J: TRBJ2-1
D: .
V: TRBV28
size: .
CDR3: CASSLSSQLNEQFF
DNA: TGTGCCAGCAGTTTAAGTTCCCAGTTGAATGAGCAGTTCTTC

J: TRBJ2-2
D: .
V: TRBV30
size: .
CDR3: CAWRRPERGGELFF
DNA: TGTGCCTGGAGGCGGCCGGAGAGGGGCGGGGAGCTGTTTTTT

J: TRBJ1-2
D: TRBD1
V: TRBV6-6
size: medium-sized
CDR3: CASRAGGVNGNTF
DNA: TGTGCCAGCAGGGCAGGGGGCGTTAATGGGAACACCTTC

J: TRBJ2-5
D: .
V: TRBV4-1
size: medium-sized
CDR3: CASSRGETQYF
DNA: TGCGCCAGCAGCCGTGGGGAGACCCAGTACTTC

J: TRBJ2-2
D: .
V: TRBV7-9
size: medium-sized
CDR3: CASSVDTGELFF
DNA: TGTGCCAGCAGCGTGGACACCGGGGAGCTGTTTTTT

J: TRBJ2-1
D: TRBD1
V: TRBV10-3
size: many
CDR3: CAISESRDRVYEQFF
DNA: TGTGCCATCAGTGAGTCACGGGACAGGGTTTATGAGCAGTTCTTC

J: TRBJ1-2
D: TRBD1
V: TRBV7-2
size: medium-sized
CDR3: CASSLDFQGGSGYTF
DNA: TGTGCCAGCAGCTTAGACTTCCAGGGGGGCTCGGGCTACACCTTC

J: TRBJ2-1
D: .
V: TRBV29-1
size: medium-sized
CDR3: CSVEDPDRRSYNEQFF
DNA: TGCAGCGTTGAAGATCCCGACAGGCGCTCCTACAATGAGCAGTTCTTC

J: TRBJ1-1
D: .
V: TRBV7-2
size: many
CDR3: CASSLSWAPTEAFF
DNA: TGTGCCAGCAGCTTATCGTGGGCCCCCACTGAAGCTTTCTTT

J: TRBJ2-5
D: TRBD2
V: TRBV3-1
size: few
CDR3: CASSPGLADYQETQYF
DNA: TGTGCCAGCAGCCCGGGACTAGCGGATTACCAAGAGACCCAGTACTTC

J: TRBJ2-7
D: .
V: TRBV7-9
size: many
CDR3: CASTSSYEQYF
DNA: TGTGCCAGCACCTCTTCATACGAGCAGTACTTC

J: TRBJ1-2
D: .
V: TRBV7-9
size: medium-sized
CDR3: CASSSTSYTASYGYTF
DNA: TGTGCCAGCAGCTCCACCTCTTATACGGCGTCTTATGGCTACACCTTC

J: TRBJ2-1
D: TRBD2
V: TRBV18
size: medium-sized
CDR3: CASSPEAGGVEQFF
DNA: TGTGCCAGCTCACCAGAGGCGGGGGGAGTTGAGCAGTTCTTC

J: TRBJ2-1
D: .
V: TRBV6-1
size: many
CDR3: CASSLTVNEQFF
DNA: TGTGCCAGCAGCTTGACAGTCAATGAGCAGTTCTTC

J: TRBJ2-5
D: .
V: TRBV20-1
size: few
CDR3: CSAMGGGPQETQYF
DNA: TGCAGTGCTATGGGAGGCGGGCCACAAGAGACCCAGTACTTC

J: TRBJ2-2
D: .
V: TRBV10-3
size: .
CDR3: CAISYDRNTGELFF
DNA: TGTGCCATCAGTTACGACAGGAACACCGGGGAGCTGTTTTTT

J: TRBJ1-1
D: .
V: TRBV24-1
size: many
CDR3: CATRSDRTEAFF
DNA: TGTGCCACCAGGTCGGACCGCACTGAAGCTTTCTTT

J: TRBJ2-5
D: .
V: TRBV27
size: few
CDR3: CASRPGPSAGETQYF
DNA: TGTGCCAGCAGACCGGGTCCCAGCGCAGGGGAGACCCAGTACTTC

J: TRBJ2-7
D: TRBD2
V: TRBV20-1
size: .
CDR3: CSAEGLAYRQNSYEQYF
DNA: TGCAGTGCGGAGGGACTAGCGTATCGCCAGAACTCCTACGAGCAGTACTTC

J: TRBJ2-5
D: .
V: TRBV7-2
size: medium-sized
CDR3: CASSSQPGMETQYF
DNA: TGTGCCAGCAGCTCCCAACCCGGAATGGAGACCCAGTACTTC

J: TRBJ2-1
D: .
V: TRBV10-3
size: many
CDR3: CAISESGGGSYNEQFF
DNA: TGTGCCATCAGTGAGTCCGGAGGCGGGTCCTACAATGAGCAGTTTTTC

J: TRBJ2-3
D: .
V: TRBV11-1
size: medium-sized
CDR3: CASSPRRLGSTDTQYF
DNA: TGTGCCAGCAGCCCGCGTCGGTTGGGAAGCACAGATACGCAGTATTTT

J: TRBJ2-1
D: .
V: TRBV3-1
size: few
CDR3: CASSQVGLGGNEQFF
DNA: TGTGCCAGCAGCCAAGTAGGACTAGGGGGGAATGAGCAGTTCTTC

J: TRBJ1-5
D: .
V: TRBV11-2
size: few
CDR3: CASSLNPQASNQPQHF
DNA: TGTGCCAGCAGCTTAAACCCCCAGGCTAGCAATCAGCCCCAGCATTTT

J: TRBJ1-5
D: .
V: TRBV28
size: medium-sized
CDR3: CASSLYDGAAQPQHF
DNA: TGTGCCAGCAGTTTGTACGACGGGGCGGCTCAGCCCCAGCATTTT

J: TRBJ2-2
D: .
V: TRBV11-2
size: many
CDR3: CASSRSADSTNTGELFF
DNA: TGTGCCAGCAGCCGTTCCGCTGACAGTACGAACACCGGGGAGCTGTTTTTT

J: TRBJ2-2
D: .
V: TRBV12-3/TRBV12-4
size: medium-sized
CDR3: CASSLGGPGKSGELFF
DNA: TGTGCCAGCAGTTTAGGCGGGCCGGGGAAATCCGGGGAGCTGTTTTTT

J: TRBJ1-4
D: .
V: TRBV4-3
size: .
CDR3: CASSQERPLNEKLFF
DNA: TGCGCCAGCAGCCAAGAAAGGCCCCTTAATGAGAAACTGTTTTTT